Following are 27 T cell receptor beta chains from one sample sequenced in a study of cytomegalovirus exposure and HLA in healthy donors. PCR used 60 Vbeta primers and 13 Jbeta primers. Clones were read by immunoSEQ multiplex PCR, and TCRdb kept only the in-frame ones, dropping some. The sample shows 45,000 or so clones, and around 7.9% sits with its ten largest clones. The specimen was PBMCs. The receptors were sampled from a male donor in good health and CMV-seronegative.

The chain uses TRBV7-8 and TRBJ2-1; 9 bases fit TRBD2. After removal of 5 bases from V and 4 bases from J, the junction contained 9 bases not matched to a gene. There are 16 residues in the CDR3. Germline lookup yields CDR1 SGHVS and CDR2 FQNEAQ. CDR3 sequence (DNA): TGTGCCAGCAGCACAAGACTAGCGGAACCTTACAATGAGCAGTTCTTC. It specifies CASSTRLAEPYNEQFF.

V usage is TRBV28 and J usage is TRBJ1-1; D is possibly TRBD1 (5 bases). V was trimmed by 3 bases and J by 1 base, leaving 12 bases between them. CDR3 length: 15 amino acids. Looked up from germline, CDR1 is MDHEN and CDR2 is SYDVKM. Here the CDR3 DNA reads TGTGCCAGCAGTTTTAGCGGACATAGGAACACTGAAGCTTTCTTT. This translates into CASSFSGHRNTEAFF.

About this clone itself: Mismatch with germline at one junction end may stem from a read error. V gene TRBV29-1 combines with J gene TRBJ2-4, with TRBD1 as a possible D gene (8 bases). The CDR3 runs 15 residues. Germline CDR1 SQVTM, CDR2 ANQGSEA. CDR3 loop: CSVFGQGLGGGIQSF. The CDR3 coding sequence is TGCAGCGTCTTCGGACAGGGACTTGGCGGGGGCATTCAGTCCTTC.

This chain uses TRBV21-1 with TRBJ2-7; the table's D call TRBD2 went unverified against the DNA. TRBV21-1 is described as a pseudogene. This CDR3 spans 14 amino acids. The CDR3 sequence: CASSASSATYEQYF. The CDR3 DNA reads as TGTGCCAGCAGCGCTAGTAGCGCCACCTACGAGCAGTACTTC.

The V call is TRBV28, the J call TRBJ1-1; D is ambiguous. Trimming left V 6 bases short and J 3 bases short, with 5 bases between. The CDR3 extends over 11 amino acids. The germline V gene has CDR1 MDHEN and CDR2 SYDVKM. In DNA, the CDR3 is TGTGCCAGCAGGGGCTACACTGAAGCTTTCTTT. It translates to CASRGYTEAFF.

The V gene is TRBV7-9, the J gene TRBJ1-4, with TRBD1 identical over 12 bases. Losses at the gene ends were 5 bases for V and 0 bases for J; bases not matched to a gene: 7. The CDR3 has 18 amino acids. Germline loops: CDR1 SEHNR, CDR2 FQNEAQ (reference sequence). This CDR3 is CASSPGTGGSATNEKLFF. The CDR3 bases are TGTGCCAGCAGCCCCGGGACAGGGGGCTCTGCAACTAATGAAAAACTGTTTTTT.

V gene TRBV7-2 combines with J gene TRBJ2-2, with 15 bases matching TRBD2. V gave up 2 bases and J gave up 7 bases; unmatched junction bases: 5. The CDR3 runs to 17 residues. Germline loops: CDR1 SGHTA, CDR2 FQGNSA. The CDR3 coding sequence is TGTGCCAGCAGCTTACCGGGACTAGCGGGGGGAGGCGGGGAGCTGTTTTTT. Its translation is CASSLPGLAGGGGELFF.

The rearrangement joins TRBV6-5 to TRBJ2-7, with 7 nucleotides matching TRBD1. This CDR3 spans 15 amino acids. Germline lookup yields CDR1 MNHEY and CDR2 SVGAGI. Trimming took 6 bases from V and 3 from J; bases not matched to a gene: 11. CDR3 sequence reads: CASSLGGAGGYEQYF. CDR3 sequence (DNA): TGTGCCAGCAGCCTAGGGGGCGCAGGTGGCTACGAGCAGTACTTC.

The V and J genes are TRBV7-7 and TRBJ2-5; 8 bases map to TRBD1. The CDR3 is 14 residues long. V shed 5 bases, J shed 5 bases, and the junction held 7 bases outside the gene matches. Per the germline V gene, CDR1 is SSHAT and CDR2 is FNYEAQ (reference sequence). The CDR3 bases are TGTGCCAGCAGCCCAGGGGGCCGGAGTGAGACCCAGTACTTC. Its translation: CASSPGGRSETQYF.

The chain employs TRBV5-1 and TRBJ1-1; 7 nucleotides agree with TRBD1. Per the germline V gene, CDR1 is SGHRS and CDR2 is YFSETQ. The junction had 1 base not matched to a gene; V was cut back by 5 bases and J by 0 bases. This CDR3 is built from 13 residues. In nucleotides, the CDR3 is TGCGCCAGCAGTCAGGGGGTGAACACTGAAGCTTTCTTT. Amino acids: CASSQGVNTEAFF.

The chain couples TRBV19 to TRBJ2-7, with 11 bases fitting TRBD2. This CDR3 region has 15 residues. Germline CDR1 is LNHDA and CDR2 is SQIVND (reference sequence). With V trimmed by 10 bases and J by 2 bases, 10 bases remained unmatched. Here the CDR3 DNA reads TGTGCCACCTCCACCGGGACTAGCGGAACCTACGAGCAGTACTTC. This translates into CATSTGTSGTYEQYF. Supplemented by reference TRBV19 and TRBJ2-7, the full variable domain reads DGGITQSPKYLFRKEGQNVTLSCEQNLNHDAMYWYRQDPGQGLRLIYYSQIVNDFQKGDIAEGYSVSREKKESFPLTVTSAQKNPTAFYLCATSTGTSGTYEQYFGPGTRLTVT.

J is TRBJ1-4 and V is TRBV2; no clear D. The ends were cut back, 7 bases at V and 1 base at J, with 4 bases in the middle. Germline V gives CDR1 SNHLY, CDR2 FYNNEI. The CDR3 is 12 amino acids. Written as DNA, the CDR3 is TGTGCCAGCACGGTAACTAATGAAAAACTGTTTTTT. The encoded protein is CASTVTNEKLFF.

The chain joins TRBV7-9 to TRBJ1-2; 7 positions agree with TRBD1. Germline V gene lookup returns CDR1 SEHNR and CDR2 FQNEAQ (reference sequence). V dropped 5 bases and J dropped 2; count of bases not matched to a gene: 2. This CDR3 comprises 13 residues. The CDR3 protein is CASSPDRNYGYTF. CDR3 DNA: TGTGCCAGCAGCCCGGACAGGAACTATGGCTACACCTTC. Supplemented by reference TRBV7-9 and TRBJ1-2, the full variable domain reads DTGVSQNPRHKITKRGQNVTFRCDPISEHNRLYWYRQTLGQGPEFLTYFQNEAQLEKSRLLSDRFSAERPKGSFSTLEIQRTEQGDSAMYLCASSPDRNYGYTFGSGTRLTVV.

V is TRBV7-9 and J is TRBJ2-5; D is unclear. Germline values: CDR1 SEHNR, CDR2 FQNEAQ (reference sequence). CDR3 length: 14 residues. Between the trimmed V and J ends, which lost 3 bases and 5 bases, there was a span of 13 bases. The CDR3 is CASSFYVSRETQYF. The DNA for the CDR3 is TGTGCCAGCAGCTTTTATGTTTCCAGGGAGACCCAGTACTTC. Combining the CDR3 with reference TRBV7-9 and TRBJ2-5 gives the whole variable domain DTGVSQNPRHKITKRGQNVTFRCDPISEHNRLYWYRQTLGQGPEFLTYFQNEAQLEKSRLLSDRFSAERPKGSFSTLEIQRTEQGDSAMYLCASSFYVSRETQYFGPGTRLLVL.

The gene calls are TRBV18 and TRBJ1-4, with unresolved D. The CDR3 contains 13 residues. Deletions cut 2 bases from V and 8 bases from J, with 9 bases between. Germline V CDR1 and CDR2: KGHSH, LQKENI. In DNA, the CDR3 is TGTGCCAGCTCACCAAGCGAGGTCGAAAAACTGTTTTTT. It codes for CASSPSEVEKLFF.

This chain connects TRBV10-3 to TRBJ2-3; tentative D call: TRBD2 (6 bases). V was trimmed by 3 bases and J by 5 bases, leaving 9 bases between them. Germline CDR1 reads ENHRY; CDR2 reads SYGVKD. The CDR3 totals 13 residues. The CDR3 protein is CAISDAGRDTQYF. The CDR3 DNA reads as TGTGCCATCAGTGATGCGGGGCGAGATACGCAGTATTTT.

This sequence joins TRBV7-9 and TRBJ2-2, with 8 bases that match TRBD1. The junction had 12 bases not matched to a gene; V was cut back by 5 bases and J by 7 bases. This CDR3 region has 16 residues. From germline, CDR1 is SEHNR and CDR2 FQNEAQ (reference sequence). The CDR3 loop reads CASSSRQGPRFGELFF. CDR3 nucleotides: TGTGCCAGCAGCAGTCGACAGGGGCCCCGGTTCGGGGAGCTGTTTTTT.

This rearrangement joins TRBV7-9 to TRBJ2-5; a possible D gene is TRBD1 (6 bases). Trimming shortened V by 4 bases and J by 4 bases, and 10 bases separated the two germline ends. The CDR3 length is 13 residues. Germline values: CDR1 SEHNR, CDR2 FQNEAQ (reference sequence). CDR3 residues: CASSYLGGETQYF. The CDR3 coding sequence is TGTGCCAGCAGCTATTTAGGGGGAGAGACCCAGTACTTC.

Note on this clone: At the DNA level, this CDR3 is encoded by other sequences in the same sample as well. The V and J genes are TRBV28 and TRBJ2-2; TRBD1 aligns across 8 bases. With 5 bases clipped from V and 6 bases from J, the junction kept 5 bases outside the gene matches. CDR1 is MDHEN, CDR2 SYDVKM, per germline. The CDR3 runs to 14 residues. This CDR3 is CASSPDRGAGELFF. The CDR3, as DNA: TGTGCCAGCAGTCCAGACAGGGGAGCCGGGGAGCTGTTTTTT.

This chain uses TRBV5-1 with TRBJ2-1; 12 nucleotides align to TRBD2. Per germline, CDR1 SGHRS and CDR2 YFSETQ. Trimming at V came to 4 bases and at J to 7 bases, leaving 6 bases not matched to a gene. CDR3 length equals 15 residues. The CDR3 DNA reads as TGCGCCAGCAGCCCGACTAGCGGGAGAATAAATGAGCAGTTCTTC. It specifies CASSPTSGRINEQFF.

The chain uses TRBV18 and TRBJ2-3; 7 nucleotides match TRBD2. The junction had 13 bases not matched to a gene; V was cut back by 5 bases and J by 5 bases. Germline V lookup: CDR1 KGHSH, CDR2 LQKENI. CDR3 length: 16 amino acids. CDR3 protein: CASSSRAAGVGDTQYF. The CDR3, as DNA: TGTGCCAGCTCATCTCGGGCGGCGGGAGTAGGAGATACGCAGTATTTT. Based on the CDR3 plus reference TRBV18 and TRBJ2-3, the full variable domain is NAGVMQNPRHLVRRRGQEARLRCSPMKGHSHVYWYRQLPEEGLKFMVYLQKENIIDESGMPKERFSAEFPKEGPSILRIQQVVRGDSAAYFCASSSRAAGVGDTQYFGPGTRLTVL.

The chain carries TRBV7-2 and TRBJ2-3; D gene unclear. Germline V gene sequence: CDR1 SGHTA, CDR2 FQGNSA. The V end was cut by 5 bases, the J end by 0 bases, with 9 bases between. CDR3 length equals 14 residues. The CDR3 loop reads CASSAPYSTDTQYF. CDR3 coding DNA: TGTGCCAGCAGCGCGCCCTACAGCACAGATACGCAGTATTTT.

The rearrangement joins TRBV28 to TRBJ2-7; TRBD1 matches at 7 bases. Germline V CDR1 and CDR2: MDHEN, SYDVKM. V shed 2 bases, J shed 3 bases, and the junction held 7 bases outside the gene matches. The CDR3 is made up of 15 amino acids. CDR3 sequence (DNA): TGTGCCAGCAGTTTAGGGTGGGGACAGAACTACGAGCAGTACTTC. This encodes CASSLGWGQNYEQYF.

V gene TRBV28 combines with J gene TRBJ2-7; TRBD2 matches at 9 bases. The CDR3 totals 15 residues. Germline V gene lookup returns CDR1 MDHEN and CDR2 SYDVKM. J gave up 3 bases and V 2 bases, and 5 bases lay outside the gene matches. CDR3: CASSLLGSGSYEQYF. In DNA, the CDR3 is TGTGCCAGCAGTTTACTAGGTAGCGGGAGCTACGAGCAGTACTTC.

The chain joins TRBV18 to TRBJ1-5, with TRBD1 matching 7 bases. This CDR3 contains 14 residues. CDR1 KGHSH and CDR2 LQKENI come from the germline V gene. The V and J ends lost 6 bases and 4 bases, in that order; junction bases with no gene match: 6. The CDR3 is CASSQGQLNQPQHF. CDR3 nucleotides: TGTGCCAGCTCGCAGGGACAGCTTAATCAGCCCCAGCATTTT.

The CDR3 nucleotides are TGTGCCAGCAGCTTGGACAGGGGTGTGGCCGAGCAGTTCTTC. This gives the protein CASSLDRGVAEQFF. This chain joins TRBV13 and TRBJ2-1; 9 positions match TRBD1. Looked up from germline, CDR1 is PRHDT and CDR2 is FYEKMQ (reference sequence). V lost 3 bases, J lost 10 bases, and 7 bases stayed unmatched. The CDR3 is 14 amino acids.

The rearrangement uses TRBV6-5 and TRBJ2-1, with 7 bases lining up with TRBD2. J was trimmed by 3 bases and V by 10 bases; bases with no gene match: 9. Germline V lookup: CDR1 MNHEY, CDR2 SVGAGI. This CDR3 region has 14 residues. The CDR3: CATARSGNYNEQFF. The CDR3 coding sequence is TGTGCCACCGCAAGGAGCGGGAACTACAATGAGCAGTTCTTC.